Presented here are 18 T cell receptor beta chains from one specimen sequenced in a study of CD8+ T cells in alopecia areata. cDNA reverse transcribed from extracted RNA served as the sequencing template. The assay was immunoSEQ multiplex PCR, and TCRdb's table has in-frame clones only and misses some. In the table there are around 150,000 clones, around 55% of which are singletons. Sequencing input: CD4+ T cells sorted from blood. Receptors were obtained from a human donor in good health.

This rearrangement joins TRBV29-1 to TRBJ1-1; TRBD1 might be the D (6 bases). V lost 6 bases and J 5 bases, leaving 19 bases between the germline ends. Germline loops: CDR1 SQVTM, CDR2 ANQGSEA. This CDR3 is built from 14 residues. The CDR3 DNA sequence: TGCAGCGTCTCTGGGATAGGGGGTCGGACTGAAGCTTTCTTT. Its protein product is CSVSGIGGRTEAFF. Variable domain in full (rest from reference TRBV29-1 and TRBJ1-1): SAVISQKPSRDICQRGTSLTIQCQVDSQVTMMFWYRQQPGQSLTLIATANQGSEATYESGFVIDKFPISRPNLTFSTLTVSNMSPEDSSIYLCSVSGIGGRTEAFFGQGTRLTVV.

V is TRBV5-1 and J is TRBJ2-5; D call uncertain. Germline values: CDR1 SGHRS, CDR2 YFSETQ. V lost 0 bases and J 5 bases, leaving 11 bases between the germline ends. The length of the CDR3 is 14 residues. CDR3: CASSLGQVGETQYF. The CDR3 bases are TGCGCCAGCAGCTTGGGGCAGGTGGGGGAGACCCAGTACTTC.

The J gene is TRBJ1-2, the V gene TRBV6-5; 9 nucleotides align to TRBD1. Germline lookup yields CDR1 MNHEY and CDR2 SVGAGI. V lost 7 bases and J lost 2; bases outside the gene matches: 2. CDR3 length: 13 residues. CDR3 DNA: TGTGCCAGCAAAGGGACAGGGAACTATGGCTACACCTTC. This encodes CASKGTGNYGYTF.

The chain links TRBV29-1 to TRBJ2-7; 8 bases line up with TRBD2. Per germline, CDR1 SQVTM and CDR2 ANQGSEA. The CDR3 is 13 residues long. J lost 2 bases, V lost 6 bases, and 6 bases had no gene match. The CDR3 reads CSVAIAGPYEQYF. The CDR3 nucleotides read TGCAGCGTCGCAATAGCGGGGCCCTACGAGCAGTACTTC.

The V and J genes are TRBV5-1 and TRBJ2-7; D uncertain. V lost 2 bases to trimming and J lost 3 bases, with 12 bases between them. Germline V lookup: CDR1 SGHRS, CDR2 YFSETQ. The CDR3 consists of 14 residues. CDR3 DNA sequence: TGCGCCAGCAGCTTCCAAGGCGAGCTCTACGAGCAGTACTTC. This translates into CASSFQGELYEQYF.

The chain has TRBV30 and TRBJ2-6, with D tentatively TRBD1 or TRBD2 (5 bases each). This CDR3 contains 16 residues. V was pared by 7 bases and J by 0 bases, with 16 bases between. The germline V gene has CDR1 GTSNPN and CDR2 SVGIG (reference sequence). CDR3 residues: CAFPRDGRSGANVLTF. In nucleotides, the CDR3 is TGTGCCTTCCCTCGGGACGGACGCTCTGGGGCCAACGTCCTGACTTTC.

The chain links TRBV6-6 to TRBJ2-7, with 10 bases that match TRBD1. The CDR3 length is 13 residues. The J segment lost 4 bases and the V segment lost 10 bases, leaving 7 bases of the junction unmatched. Germline V gives CDR1 MNHNY, CDR2 SVGAGI (reference sequence). The CDR3 spells CATRQGARYEQYF. The CDR3 DNA sequence: TGTGCCACCAGACAGGGGGCTAGATACGAGCAGTACTTC.

This sequence joins TRBV5-4 and TRBJ1-4; weak D call: TRBD1 (6 bases). The germline gives CDR1 SGHNT, CDR2 YYREEE (reference sequence). The CDR3 loop spans 15 amino acids. Trimming took off 4 bases at V and 6 bases at J, with 16 bases between the two ends. The CDR3 loop reads CASSLRTGKDEKLFF. The CDR3, as DNA: TGTGCCAGCAGCCTCCGCACAGGGAAGGATGAAAAACTGTTTTTT.

This clone was counted a few times. V and J are TRBV19 and TRBJ1-1, with D possibly being TRBD1 (5 bases). This CDR3 region has 12 residues. Germline V gives CDR1 LNHDA, CDR2 SQIVND (reference sequence). The germline V and J ends were trimmed by 2 bases and 7 bases, with 8 bases remaining between them. The DNA of the CDR3 is TGTGCCAGTAGTATAAGGGGCAGTGAAGCTTTCTTT. Translated, it gives CASSIRGSEAFF.

This chain links TRBV7-9 with TRBJ2-5; perhaps TRBD1 as D (6 bases). The V end was cut by 1 base, the J end by 5 bases, with 14 bases between. There are 15 residues in the CDR3. Germline assignment: CDR1 SEHNR and CDR2 FQNEAQ (reference sequence). The CDR3 bases are TGTGCCAGCAGCTTAGTGGGGGCAGCTGAGGAGACCCAGTACTTC. It yields the protein CASSLVGAAEETQYF.

The chain couples TRBV4-2 to TRBJ2-1; D unclear. CDR1 LGHNA and CDR2 YNFKEQ come from the germline V gene. This CDR3 contains 17 residues. V lost 6 bases to trimming and J lost 0 bases, with 18 bases between them. The CDR3 DNA follows: TGTGCCAGCAGTCAACGGGTCTCTCTAAGCTCCTACAATGAGCAGTTCTTC. Protein: CASSQRVSLSSYNEQFF.

The chain has TRBV9 and TRBJ1-2; 7 bases align to TRBD1. This CDR3 is 12 amino acids long. V was pared by 3 bases and J by 4 bases, with 0 bases of the junction left unmatched. Germline V gene data show CDR1 as SGDLS and CDR2 as YYNGEE. CDR3 sequence: CASSGQGYGYTF. The DNA of the CDR3 is TGTGCCAGCAGCGGACAGGGCTATGGCTACACCTTC. The whole variable domain, filled in from reference TRBV9 and TRBJ1-2, reads DSGVTQTPKHLITATGQRVTLRCSPRSGDLSVYWYQQSLDQGLQFLIQYYNGEERAKGNILERFSAQQFPDLHSELNLSSLELGDSALYFCASSGQGYGYTFGSGTRLTVV.

V usage is TRBV30 and J usage is TRBJ2-1, with a tentative D call TRBD2 (5 bases). The V and J ends lost 5 bases and 5 bases respectively, with 16 bases between them. CDR1 and CDR2 (germline): GTSNPN, SVGIG (reference sequence). CDR3 length: 14 amino acids. CDR3 in DNA: TGTGCCTGGGTAGCGCGGAGGTATCACAATGAGCAGTTCTTC. Encoded protein: CAWVARRYHNEQFF. Full variable domain (outside the CDR3, taken from reference TRBV30 and TRBJ2-1): SQTIHQWPATLVQPVGSPLSLECTVEGTSNPNLYWYRQAAGRGLQLLFYSVGIGQISSEVPQNLSASRPQDRQFILSSKKLLLSDSGFYLCAWVARRYHNEQFFGPGTRLTVL.

This clone was seen a few times. The J gene is TRBJ1-2, the V gene TRBV30, with D maybe TRBD1 (5 bases). CDR3 length: 15 amino acids. V was pared by 3 bases and J by 3 bases, with 17 bases between. Germline lookup yields CDR1 GTSNPN and CDR2 SVGIG (reference sequence). CDR3 sequence: CAWSEPQTGYYGYTF. The CDR3 DNA reads as TGTGCCTGGAGCGAACCCCAAACAGGATACTATGGCTACACCTTC.

The rearrangement uses TRBV29-1 and TRBJ2-7; 8 nucleotides match TRBD1. This CDR3 contains 13 residues. Germline trimming cut 8 bases from V and 0 bases from J; bases unmatched to any gene: 6. The germline V gene encodes CDR1 SQVTM and CDR2 ANQGSEA. Here the CDR3 reads CSITGGFSYEQYF. The CDR3 DNA follows: TGCAGCATCACAGGGGGTTTCTCCTACGAGCAGTACTTC.

The chain is built from TRBV20-1 and TRBJ1-1, with D possibly being TRBD1 (5 bases). CDR3 size: 10 residues. Trimming took 7 bases from V and 7 from J, leaving 10 bases between them. CDR1 DFQATT and CDR2 SNEGSKA come from the germline V gene (reference sequence). The CDR3 DNA reads TGCAGTGTCTGGGGGGTTGAAGCTTTCTTT. Protein product: CSVWGVEAFF.

This chain joins TRBV4-1 and TRBJ1-5, with D hard to call. The V end was cut by 0 bases, the J end by 0 bases, with 6 bases between. The CDR3 runs to 15 residues. Germline CDR1 reads MGHRA; CDR2 reads YSYEKL. This chain's CDR3 is CASSQDYNSNQPQHF. Written as DNA, the CDR3 is TGCGCCAGCAGCCAAGACTATAATAGCAATCAGCCCCAGCATTTT.

By frequency in the sample, this clone is medium-sized (0.01 to 0.1%). The chain is built from TRBV27 and TRBJ2-2, with 13 positions matching TRBD2. Germline V lookup: CDR1 MNHEY, CDR2 SMNVEV (reference sequence). Trimming took 11 bases from V and 9 from J; bases not matched to a gene: 12. The CDR3 has 15 residues. In DNA, the CDR3 is TGTGCCTCAATGGGGAGACTAGCGGGAGGCAGGGAGCTGTTTTTT. This gives the protein CASMGRLAGGRELFF.